Each of the 21 T cell receptor beta chains below was sequenced from the same sample in a study of T-cell memory formation after mild COVID-19. A single record per CDR3 protein comes from TCRdb applying MiXCR to the 5' RACE reads. The table records about 340,000 distinct CDR3 sequences, around 15% of them present only once. Sequenced: PBMCs or a T cell subset sorted from them (not recorded which). The receptors come from a man between 18 and 29 years old who had mild COVID-19 (a few samples of this study predate the infection). Cell type and time point are not known.

This clonotype was detected only a few times. The chain links TRBV18 to TRBJ2-1; 10 bases are a match to TRBD1. Germline loops: CDR1 KGHSH, CDR2 LQKENI. The CDR3 totals 17 residues. Germline trimming cut 3 bases from V and 3 bases from J; bases unmatched to any gene: 8. CDR3 region: CASSPLSGQGFYNEQFF. The CDR3, as DNA: TGTGCCAGCTCACCGCTCTCGGGACAGGGGTTCTACAATGAGCAGTTCTTC.

This clonotype was counted at least ten times. V gene TRBV7-3 combines with J gene TRBJ2-5; D tentatively reads TRBD1 or TRBD2 (5 bases each). Trimming took off 5 bases at V and 2 bases at J, with 12 bases between the two ends. CDR3 length equals 14 residues. Per germline, CDR1 SGHTA and CDR2 FQGTGA. CDR3 bases: TGTGCCAGCAGCCCCACGGGGACGCAAGAGACCCAGTACTTC. This sequence encodes CASSPTGTQETQYF.

The V call is TRBV7-2, the J call TRBJ1-2, with D perhaps TRBD1 (5 bases). The CDR3 is 14 amino acids. V lost 4 bases to trimming and J lost 7 bases, with 16 bases between them. Germline CDR1 SGHTA, CDR2 FQGNSA. In DNA, the CDR3 is TGTGCCAGCAGCTGGGGGTTTGCCGTCGGTGGCTACACCTTC. This translates into CASSWGFAVGGYTF.

This chain connects TRBV7-2 to TRBJ2-5, with 12 bases aligning to TRBD2. The V gene end was trimmed by 8 bases and the J gene end by 3 bases; junction bases not matched to a gene: 10. Germline CDR1 SGHTA, CDR2 FQGNSA. The CDR3 length is 16 residues. In DNA, the CDR3 is TGTGCCAGCGCTTTCCGGACTAGCGGGGCCGAAGAGACCCAGTACTTC. Translated: CASAFRTSGAEETQYF.

This clonotype appeared a few times. This CDR3 reads CASSFGDRASEQYF. DNA for the CDR3: TGCGCCAGCAGCTTTGGGGACAGGGCGAGCGAGCAGTACTTC. The rearrangement uses TRBV5-1 and TRBJ2-7, with TRBD1 matching 9 bases. Germline CDR1 SGHRS, CDR2 YFSETQ. Trimming removed 2 bases from V and 6 bases from J; junction bases left unmatched: 6. The length of the CDR3 is 14 residues. Looking up the rest from reference TRBV5-1 and TRBJ2-7 gives the full variable domain: KAGVTQTPRYLIKTRGQQVTLSCSPISGHRSVSWYQQTPGQGLQFLFEYFSETQRNKGNFPGRFSGRQFSNSRSEMNVSTLELGDSALYLCASSFGDRASEQYFGPGTRLTVT.

The V call is TRBV2, the J call TRBJ1-5; 8 bases fit TRBD1. This CDR3 contains 15 residues. Germline V CDR1 and CDR2: SNHLY, FYNNEI. Germline trimming cut 5 bases from V and 1 base from J; bases unmatched to any gene: 4. CDR3 loop: CASSSDRGSNQPQHF. The CDR3, as DNA: TGTGCCAGCAGTTCTGACAGGGGCAGCAATCAGCCCCAGCATTTT. The complete variable domain, with remaining parts taken from reference TRBV2 and TRBJ1-5, reads EPEVTQTPSHQVTQMGQEVILRCVPISNHLYFYWYRQILGQKVEFLVSFYNNEISEKSEIFDDQFSVERPDGSNFTLKIRSTKLEDSAMYFCASSSDRGSNQPQHFGDGTRLSIL.

This clonotype has ten or more counts. The chain links TRBV4-1 to TRBJ2-1; D is unclear. This CDR3 is 13 amino acids long. Trimming shortened V by 2 bases and J by 4 bases, and 6 bases separated the two germline ends. Germline lookup yields CDR1 MGHRA and CDR2 YSYEKL. The CDR3 nucleotides read TGCGCCAGCAGCCAAAACGGGTACAATGAGCAGTTCTTC. Translation gives CASSQNGYNEQFF.

This clonotype was seen only a few times. The chain is built from TRBV4-2 and TRBJ1-5; TRBD1 aligns across 7 bases. Per the germline V gene, CDR1 is LGHNA and CDR2 is YNFKEQ. The CDR3 extends over 18 amino acids. The ends lost 2 bases at V and 0 bases at J; junction bases unmatched: 10. The CDR3 protein is CASSQWPGDSNSNQPQHF. For the CDR3, the DNA is TGTGCCAGCAGCCAATGGCCGGGGGACAGTAATAGCAATCAGCCCCAGCATTTT.

The rearrangement uses TRBV18 and TRBJ1-1; TRBD1 aligns across 7 bases. Germline V gives CDR1 KGHSH, CDR2 LQKENI. V trimming: 5 bases; J trimming: 0 bases; junction bases outside the gene matches: 6. The CDR3 loop spans 15 amino acids. This CDR3 is CASSAGTALNTEAFF. CDR3 sequence (DNA): TGTGCCAGCTCAGCCGGGACAGCCTTGAACACTGAAGCTTTCTTT.

This clonotype was counted a few times. The chain couples TRBV7-2 to TRBJ1-2, with TRBD1 as a possible D gene (5 bases). V gave up 0 bases and J gave up 4 bases, with 12 bases separating them. Germline-derived CDR1 and CDR2 are SGHTA and FQGNSA. The CDR3 runs to 15 residues. The CDR3 coding sequence is TGTGCCAGCAGCTTAGCCCCCGGCAGGGTCTATGGCTACACCTTC. Its protein is CASSLAPGRVYGYTF.

A few counts support this clonotype. The gene calls are TRBV5-1 and TRBJ2-7; a weak D match, TRBD1 (5 bases). CDR1 is SGHRS and CDR2 is YFSETQ in the germline V gene. V lost 4 bases and J 1 base, leaving 15 bases between the germline ends. The CDR3 spans 15 residues. This CDR3 is CASSVEGQSSYEQYF. DNA for the CDR3: TGCGCCAGCAGCGTCGAAGGACAAAGTTCCTACGAGCAGTACTTC.

This chain connects TRBV5-1 to TRBJ2-7, with D perhaps assigned TRBD1 or TRBD2 (5 bases each). The length of the CDR3 is 14 residues. The germline V and J ends were trimmed by 5 bases and 6 bases, with 18 bases remaining between them. CDR1 and CDR2 (germline): SGHRS, YFSETQ. CDR3 amino acids: CASSAAPGSPEQYV. The CDR3 DNA sequence: TGCGCCAGCAGTGCAGCACCAGGGAGTCCCGAGCAGTACGTC.

This clonotype was seen a few times. This rearrangement joins TRBV5-1 to TRBJ2-5; D gene ambiguous. Germline assignment: CDR1 SGHRS and CDR2 YFSETQ. The CDR3 is made up of 15 amino acids. Trimming shortened V by 6 bases and J by 10 bases, and 25 bases separated the two germline ends. The CDR3 DNA follows: TGCGCCAGCAACGATAATCTCCAGCCGGATGTAGGCCAGTACTTC. Its translation: CASNDNLQPDVGQYF.

V is TRBV2 and J is TRBJ1-2, with D hard to call. Trimming left V 3 bases short and J 3 bases short, with 11 bases between. CDR3 length: 14 residues. The germline CDR1 and CDR2 sequences are SNHLY and FYNNEI. DNA for the CDR3: TGTGCCAGCAGTGAGGGGTTCTTAGACTATGGCTACACCTTC. It yields the protein CASSEGFLDYGYTF. The whole variable domain, filled in from reference TRBV2 and TRBJ1-2, reads EPEVTQTPSHQVTQMGQEVILRCVPISNHLYFYWYRQILGQKVEFLVSFYNNEISEKSEIFDDQFSVERPDGSNFTLKIRSTKLEDSAMYFCASSEGFLDYGYTFGSGTRLTVV.

This clonotype has only a few counts. The J gene is TRBJ1-5, the V gene TRBV6-5, with D perhaps matching TRBD1 (5 bases). The CDR3 length is 15 residues. Trimming left V 2 bases short and J 3 bases short, with 11 bases between. Germline-derived CDR1 and CDR2 are MNHEY and SVGAGI. The CDR3 DNA follows: TGTGCCAGCAGTTACGATGGGGGAGACAATCAGCCCCAGCATTTT. This translates into CASSYDGGDNQPQHF.

Notes on this clonotype: A read error may explain this, as a much larger clone is one base away. The chain uses TRBV27 and TRBJ2-1, with 8 bases identical to TRBD1. This CDR3 is built from 12 residues. The germline gives CDR1 MNHEY, CDR2 SMNVEV (reference sequence). J was trimmed by 5 bases and V by 6 bases; bases with no gene match: 0. The CDR3 region is CASRDRDNEQFF. For the CDR3, the DNA is TGTGCCAGCAGGGACAGGGACAATGAGCAGTTCTTC.

This clonotype was detected ten times or more. This chain links TRBV4-2 with TRBJ2-2, with D perhaps assigned TRBD1 or TRBD2 (6 bases each). CDR3 size: 16 residues. With 0 bases removed from V and 5 bases from J, the gap between germline ends came to 13 bases. Germline lookup yields CDR1 LGHNA and CDR2 YNFKEQ. The CDR3: CASSQDEIGGTGELFF. The CDR3 DNA is TGTGCCAGCAGCCAAGATGAGATAGGGGGGACCGGGGAGCTGTTTTTT.

The V gene is TRBV5-1, the J gene TRBJ1-5; D uncertain. Germline V gives CDR1 SGHRS, CDR2 YFSETQ. The CDR3 sequence is 16 residues long. V gave up 1 base and J gave up 0 bases, with 11 bases separating them. CDR3 sequence reads: CASSLFGSYSNQPQHF. CDR3 DNA sequence: TGCGCCAGCAGCTTGTTTGGCAGTTATAGCAATCAGCCCCAGCATTTT.

The chain carries TRBV6-2 or TRBV6-3 and TRBJ2-7; TRBD2 matches at 12 bases. V trimming: 4 bases; J trimming: 0 bases; junction bases outside the gene matches: 1. The CDR3 is made up of 15 amino acids. Germline V gene sequence: CDR1 MNHEY, CDR2 SVGEGT. The CDR3 coding sequence is TGTGCCAGCAGTTCGACTAGCGGGAGCTCCTACGAGCAGTACGTC. Its protein product is CASSSTSGSSYEQYV.

The V gene is TRBV9, the J gene TRBJ1-1, with TRBD1 as a possible D gene (5 bases). The germline CDR1 and CDR2 sequences are SGDLS and YYNGEE. Trimming cost V 4 bases and J 3 bases, with 16 bases left between them. This CDR3 spans 15 amino acids. For the CDR3, the DNA is TGTGCCAGCAGCCCCCGCCACGGGGGGGACACTGAAGCTTTCTTT. Its protein is CASSPRHGGDTEAFF.

The chain uses TRBV7-2 and TRBJ2-1; 9 bases line up with TRBD2. This CDR3 spans 14 amino acids. Germline V lookup: CDR1 SGHTA, CDR2 FQGNSA. Germline trimming cut 5 bases from V and 4 bases from J; bases unmatched to any gene: 3. CDR3 amino acids: CASSSSGGYNEQFF. CDR3 in DNA: TGTGCCAGCAGCAGTAGCGGGGGATACAATGAGCAGTTCTTC.